This T cell receptor beta chain appears in the sequencing data of a study of identical twins (dated by TCRdb to 2015 to 2016). Study-wide context: TCR alpha and beta repertoires from monozygotic twins, unrelated adults of various ages and cord blood were deep-sequenced to test whether fetal clonotypes persist. Replicate twin experiments were performed at different times using different library preparation protocols to rule out contamination. The full study reports these points: In beta out-of-frame sequences, excess twin sharing was weaker, because having fewer shared sequences lowered the signal-to-noise ratio. Out-of-frame TCR alpha sharing in monozygotic twins was systematically underestimated by recombination models, whereas sharing between unrelated individuals was in agreement with the recombination models. Invariant T cells such as MAIT and iNKT could partly confound zero-insertion analyses, although diverse VJ usage argued against such confounding for most clonotypes. Fewer insertions were carried by abundant cord blood beta clonotypes; a weaker similar trend was observed in young adult naive repertoires, while no such trend was observed in memory repertoires. Compared with coincidental sharing between unrelated individuals, out-of-frame TCR alpha sequences shared between twins had an excess of sequences with low generation probability. Because the same donors could not be followed over many years, the conclusions depended on cross-sectional statistical analysis.

The junction shows trimming of 5 bases on V and 3 bases on J, plus 14 bases between the germline ends. In the germline V gene (reference sequence), CDR1 corresponds to DFQATT and CDR2 to SNEGSKA. The CDR3 starts with the cysteine, ends with the phenylalanine, and has 14 residues. The kept DNA is CDR3 alone, 42 bases in frame from the first base. Every donor was a healthy Caucasian. Three unrelated non-twin adults were additionally sequenced: a male aged 18 to 29, a male aged 50 to 60 and a female aged 50 to 60. Using Miltenyi CD45RO+ enrichment and human naive T-cell isolation kits, memory (CD45RO+) and naive T cells were isolated from PBMC. Libraries came from 5' RACE. The instrument given in TCRdb is Illumina HiSeq 2000. Template switching added a universal primer binding site, and the final cDNA carried a unique molecular identifier that allowed TCR cDNA molecules to be counted accurately. Specific primers in the conserved constant-segment region were used to synthesize first-strand cDNA for the TCR alpha and beta chains. To control for contamination, every cDNA library was double barcoded, receiving both a SMART-Mk sample barcode and Illumina barcodes. TruSeq adapter sequences, together with Illumina sample barcodes, were added in two successive PCR steps. The TCR alpha and beta cDNA libraries were sequenced on the Illumina HiSeq platform using custom primers. The paper's processing steps were these. Raw reads were processed with MiGEC to extract unique molecular identifiers, and MiXCR was used to determine CDR3 positions. Recombination models were inferred per individual with the repgenHMM and IGoR tools using an EM algorithm. The tcR package in R was used for shared clonotype analysis, with sharing normalized by the product of cloneset sizes. To study raw recombination free of thymic and clonal selection effects, out-of-frame nonproductive sequences were analyzed. The public reads were reanalyzed by TCRdb: fastp trimming at Q25, MiXCR alignment, in-frame beta chains only. For every CDR3 protein sequence, its rows merge into one entry that carries the most common genes and DNA. These V and J calls rely on TCRdb rather than the paper's analysis. This sample gives approximately 690,000 distinct CDR3 sequences in total; over 5% of them show up just once. Around 2% of the sample belongs to the ten largest clones.

In its sample, this clonotype was seen many times. Its target antigen remains unknown. It has no much larger one-base neighbor in the sample; base qualities were not kept. The rearranged chain carries TRBV20-1 and TRBJ2-1; the D segment could be TRBD2, given 5 matching bases. The sequence was obtained from a young man in good health. Sequences were obtained from naive T cells sorted from blood. The cell subset or site tag for this specimen amounts to: cells isolated with a human naive T-cell isolation kit. The DNA is TGCAGTGCTCTACACAGTGGACTCTACAATGAGCAGTTCTTC. This codes for CSALHSGLYNEQFF.